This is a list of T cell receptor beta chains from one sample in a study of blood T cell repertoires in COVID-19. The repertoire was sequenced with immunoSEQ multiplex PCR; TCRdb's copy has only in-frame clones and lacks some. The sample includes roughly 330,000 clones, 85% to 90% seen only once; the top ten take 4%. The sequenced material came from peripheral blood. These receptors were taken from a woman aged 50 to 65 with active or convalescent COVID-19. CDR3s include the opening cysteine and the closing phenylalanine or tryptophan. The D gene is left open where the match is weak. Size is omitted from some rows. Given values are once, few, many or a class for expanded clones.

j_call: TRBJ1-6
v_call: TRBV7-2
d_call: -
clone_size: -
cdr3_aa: CASSLTLAPNSPLHF
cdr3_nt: TGTGCCAGCAGCTTAACGTTGGCCCCTAATTCACCCCTCCACTTT

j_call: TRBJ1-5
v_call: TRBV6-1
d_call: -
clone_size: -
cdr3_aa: CASSEWLVNQPQHF
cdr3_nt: TGTGCCAGCAGTGAATGGCTGGTCAATCAGCCCCAGCATTTT

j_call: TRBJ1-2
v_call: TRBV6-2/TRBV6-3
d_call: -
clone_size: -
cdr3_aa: CASSYSSTGNRGIGGYTF
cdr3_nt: TGTGCCAGCAGTTACTCGAGTACAGGGAATCGTGGAATAGGAGGCTACACCTTC

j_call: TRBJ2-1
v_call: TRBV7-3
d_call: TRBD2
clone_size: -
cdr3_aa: CASSSTSGRYNEQFF
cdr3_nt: TGTGCCAGCAGCTCGACTAGCGGGAGGTACAATGAGCAGTTCTTC

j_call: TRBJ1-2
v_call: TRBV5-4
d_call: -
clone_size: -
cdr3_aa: CASSPPGGYGYTF
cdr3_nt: TGTGCCAGCAGCCCCCCGGGGGGCTATGGCTACACCTTC

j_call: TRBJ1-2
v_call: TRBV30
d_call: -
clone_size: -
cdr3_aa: CAWTRRGKGGYTF
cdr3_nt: TGTGCCTGGACCCGACGGGGGAAAGGGGGCTACACCTTC

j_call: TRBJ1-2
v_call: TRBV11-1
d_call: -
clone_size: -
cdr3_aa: CASSRGAQGNYGYTF
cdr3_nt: TGTGCCAGCAGCCGTGGGGCGCAGGGGAACTATGGCTACACCTTC

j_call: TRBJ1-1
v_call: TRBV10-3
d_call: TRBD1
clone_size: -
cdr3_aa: CASLSGTGVNTEAFF
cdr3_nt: TGTGCCTCGTTGTCCGGGACAGGGGTCAACACTGAAGCTTTCTTT

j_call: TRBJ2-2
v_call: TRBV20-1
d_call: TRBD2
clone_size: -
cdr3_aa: CSASSGGATGELFF
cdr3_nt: TGCAGTGCCAGTAGCGGGGGGGCCACCGGGGAGCTGTTTTTT

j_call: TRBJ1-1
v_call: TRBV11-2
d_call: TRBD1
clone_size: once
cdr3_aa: CASSLQQGATEAFF
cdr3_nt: TGTGCCAGCAGCTTACAACAGGGGGCAACTGAAGCTTTCTTT

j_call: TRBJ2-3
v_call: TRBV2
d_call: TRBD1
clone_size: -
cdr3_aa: CASSVQGGADTQYF
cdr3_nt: TGTGCCAGCAGCGTACAGGGGGGCGCAGATACGCAGTATTTT

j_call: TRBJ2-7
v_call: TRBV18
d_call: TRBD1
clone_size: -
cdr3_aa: CASSASIPGQGSWGEQYF
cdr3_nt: TGTGCCAGCTCAGCTTCAATTCCGGGACAGGGCTCCTGGGGCGAGCAGTACTTC

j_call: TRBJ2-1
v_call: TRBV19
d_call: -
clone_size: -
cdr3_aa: CASSMEYEQFF
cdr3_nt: TGTGCCAGTAGTATGGAGTATGAGCAGTTCTTC

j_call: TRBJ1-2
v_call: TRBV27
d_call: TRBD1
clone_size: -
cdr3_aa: CASGRTGVYGYTF
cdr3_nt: TGTGCCAGCGGCCGGACAGGGGTTTATGGCTACACCTTC

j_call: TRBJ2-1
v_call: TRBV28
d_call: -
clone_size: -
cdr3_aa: CASSLSRGGTYNEQFF
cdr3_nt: TGTGCCAGCAGTTTAAGCCGGGGCGGGACCTACAATGAGCAGTTCTTC

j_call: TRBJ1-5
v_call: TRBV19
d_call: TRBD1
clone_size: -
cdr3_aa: CASSMAGQVHQPQHF
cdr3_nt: TGTGCCAGTAGTATGGCGGGACAGGTCCATCAGCCCCAGCATTTT

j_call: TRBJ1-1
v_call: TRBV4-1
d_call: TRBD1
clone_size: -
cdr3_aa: CASSQPRMTLGQGRNMNTEAFF
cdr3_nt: TGCGCCAGCAGCCAACCGCGTATGACCCTTGGACAGGGTAGAAACATGAACACTGAAGCTTTCTTT

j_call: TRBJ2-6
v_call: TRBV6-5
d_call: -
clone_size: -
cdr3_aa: CASSRTHSGANVLTF
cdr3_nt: TGTGCCAGCAGTCGGACACACTCTGGGGCCAACGTCCTGACTTTC

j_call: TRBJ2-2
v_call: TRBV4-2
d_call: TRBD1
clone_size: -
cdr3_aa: CASSQRGTENTGELFF
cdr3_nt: TGTGCCAGCAGCCAAAGGGGGACAGAGAACACCGGGGAGCTGTTTTTT

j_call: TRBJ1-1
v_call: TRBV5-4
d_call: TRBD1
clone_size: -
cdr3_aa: CASTQDRGIASTFF
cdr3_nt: TGTGCCAGCACCCAGGACAGGGGCATCGCGAGTACTTTCTTT

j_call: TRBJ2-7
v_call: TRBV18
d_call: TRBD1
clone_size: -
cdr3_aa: CASSLDRATSYEQYF
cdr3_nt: TGTGCCAGCTCACTGGACAGGGCGACCTCCTACGAGCAGTACTTC

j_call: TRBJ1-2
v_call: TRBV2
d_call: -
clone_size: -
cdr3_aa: CASIGEATGYGYTF
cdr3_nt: TGTGCCAGCATCGGGGAAGCTACGGGCTATGGCTACACCTTC

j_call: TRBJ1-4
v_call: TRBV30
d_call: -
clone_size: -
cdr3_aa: CAWSVQRKLFF
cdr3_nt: TGTGCCTGGAGTGTACAGCGGAAACTGTTTTTT

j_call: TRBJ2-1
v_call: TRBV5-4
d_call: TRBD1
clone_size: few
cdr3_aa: CASSPWGVGTGGKYNEQFF
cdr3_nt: TGTGCCAGCAGCCCCTGGGGTGTTGGGACAGGGGGAAAATACAATGAGCAGTTCTTC

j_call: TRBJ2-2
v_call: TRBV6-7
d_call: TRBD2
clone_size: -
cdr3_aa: CASSYSGRNTGELFF
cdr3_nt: TGTGCCAGCAGTTATAGCGGGAGAAACACCGGGGAGCTGTTTTTT

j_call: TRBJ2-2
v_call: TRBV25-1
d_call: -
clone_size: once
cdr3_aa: CATAPSQGIAGELFF
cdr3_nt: TGTGCCACCGCGCCATCACAGGGAATCGCCGGGGAGCTGTTTTTT

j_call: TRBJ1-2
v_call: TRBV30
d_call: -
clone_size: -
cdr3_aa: CAWSRIPAALRGYTF
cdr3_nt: TGTGCCTGGAGCCGGATCCCGGCGGCTTTGCGCGGCTACACCTTC

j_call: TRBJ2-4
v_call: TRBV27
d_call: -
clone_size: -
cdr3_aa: CASSPGQGGAGAFSPAKNIQYF
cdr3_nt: TGTGCCAGCAGTCCGGGACAGGGAGGAGCGGGAGCTTTTTCACCAGCCAAAAACATTCAGTACTTC

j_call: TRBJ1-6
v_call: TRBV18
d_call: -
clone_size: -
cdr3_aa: CASSPPTWDSPLHF
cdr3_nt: TGTGCCAGCTCACCACCGACATGGGATTCACCCCTCCACTTT

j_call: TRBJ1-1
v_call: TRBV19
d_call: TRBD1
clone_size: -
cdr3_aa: CASSPLDRTHTEAFF
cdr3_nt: TGTGCCAGTAGTCCCCTGGACAGGACCCACACTGAAGCTTTCTTT

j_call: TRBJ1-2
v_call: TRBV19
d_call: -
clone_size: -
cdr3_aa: CASSNGGPNYGYTF
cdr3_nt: TGTGCCAGTAGTAACGGCGGTCCTAACTATGGCTACACCTTC

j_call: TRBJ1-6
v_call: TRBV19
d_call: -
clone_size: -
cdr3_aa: CASRPRTDFSPLHF
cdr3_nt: TGTGCCAGTAGGCCCAGGACAGATTTTTCACCCCTCCACTTT

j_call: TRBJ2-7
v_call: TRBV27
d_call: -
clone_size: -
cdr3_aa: CASSLATSSYEQYF
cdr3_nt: TGTGCCAGCAGTTTAGCGACTAGCTCCTACGAGCAGTACTTC

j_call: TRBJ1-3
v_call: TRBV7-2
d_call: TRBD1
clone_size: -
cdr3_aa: CASSLGQGIGNTIYF
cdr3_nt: TGTGCCAGCAGCTTAGGACAGGGGATAGGAAACACCATATATTTT

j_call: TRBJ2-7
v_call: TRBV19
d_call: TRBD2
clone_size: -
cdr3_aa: CASSIEASGGSYEQYF
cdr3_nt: TGTGCCAGTAGTATAGAAGCTAGCGGAGGATCCTACGAGCAGTACTTC

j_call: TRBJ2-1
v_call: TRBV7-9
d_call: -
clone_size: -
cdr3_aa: CASSLVVGVYNEQFF
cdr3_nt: TGTGCCAGCAGCTTAGTTGTAGGAGTTTACAATGAGCAGTTCTTC

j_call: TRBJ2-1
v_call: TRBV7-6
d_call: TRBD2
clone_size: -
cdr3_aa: CASSQGLAVYNEQFF
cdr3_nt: TGTGCCAGCAGCCAAGGACTAGCGGTATACAATGAGCAGTTCTTC

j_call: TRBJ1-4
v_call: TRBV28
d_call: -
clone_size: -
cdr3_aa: CASSSGISNEKLFF
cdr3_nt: TGTGCCAGCAGTTCGGGGATCTCTAATGAAAAACTGTTTTTT

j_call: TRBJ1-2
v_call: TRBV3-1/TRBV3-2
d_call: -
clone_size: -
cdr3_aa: CASSQEAVPLGYTF
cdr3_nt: TGTGCCAGCAGCCAAGAGGCTGTTCCGCTGGGCTACACCTTC

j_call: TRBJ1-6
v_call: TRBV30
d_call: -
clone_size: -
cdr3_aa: CAWTGTPPYNSPLHF
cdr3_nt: TGTGCCTGGACAGGGACTCCACCTTATAATTCACCCCTCCACTTT

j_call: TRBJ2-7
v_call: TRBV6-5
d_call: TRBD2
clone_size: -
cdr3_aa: CASSSGTSGHYEQYF
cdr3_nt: TGTGCCAGCAGTTCGGGGACTAGCGGGCACTACGAGCAGTACTTC

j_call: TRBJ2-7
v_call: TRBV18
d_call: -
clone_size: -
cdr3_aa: CASSSGRDDEQYF
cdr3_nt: TGTGCCAGCTCATCGGGTAGAGACGACGAGCAGTACTTC

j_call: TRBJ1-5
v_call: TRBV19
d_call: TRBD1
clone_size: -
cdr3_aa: CASSMDRAGNQPQHF
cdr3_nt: TGTGCCAGTAGTATGGACAGGGCTGGAAATCAGCCCCAGCATTTT

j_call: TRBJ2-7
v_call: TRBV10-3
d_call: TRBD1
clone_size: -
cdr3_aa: CAISLDRLAGEQYF
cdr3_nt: TGTGCCATCAGTCTGGACAGGCTAGCCGGCGAGCAGTACTTC

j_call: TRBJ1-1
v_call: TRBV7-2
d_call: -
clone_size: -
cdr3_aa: CASSRLGHSTEAFF
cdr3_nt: TGTGCCAGCAGCCGGCTTGGACATTCCACTGAAGCTTTCTTT

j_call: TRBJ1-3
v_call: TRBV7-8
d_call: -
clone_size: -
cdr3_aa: CASSLYGSSGNTIYF
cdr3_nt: TGTGCCAGCAGCTTATACGGGAGCTCTGGAAACACCATATATTTT

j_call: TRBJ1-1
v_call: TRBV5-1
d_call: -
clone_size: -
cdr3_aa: CASNADLNTEAFF
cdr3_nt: TGCGCCAGCAATGCGGATTTGAACACTGAAGCTTTCTTT

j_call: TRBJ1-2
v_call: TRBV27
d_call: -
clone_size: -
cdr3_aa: CASRTDSWDGYTF
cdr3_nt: TGTGCCAGCAGGACGGACTCATGGGATGGCTACACCTTC

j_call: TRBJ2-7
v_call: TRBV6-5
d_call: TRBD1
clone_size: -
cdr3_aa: CASSYATGTGSYEQYF
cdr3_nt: TGTGCCAGCAGTTACGCGACCGGGACAGGGTCCTACGAGCAGTACTTC

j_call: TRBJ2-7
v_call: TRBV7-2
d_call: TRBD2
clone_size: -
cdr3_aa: CASSLSISGSRNPSEQYF
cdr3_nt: TGTGCCAGCAGCTTATCCATTAGCGGGAGTAGGAATCCGTCCGAGCAGTACTTC

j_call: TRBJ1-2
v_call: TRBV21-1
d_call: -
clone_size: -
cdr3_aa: CASGSGHASRTNYGYTF
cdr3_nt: TGTGCCAGCGGTTCGGGACACGCAAGTAGGACTAACTATGGCTACACCTTC

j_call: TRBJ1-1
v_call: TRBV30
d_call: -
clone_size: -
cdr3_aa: CAWSSGQHTEAFF
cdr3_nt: TGTGCCTGGAGTAGTGGGCAGCACACTGAAGCTTTCTTT

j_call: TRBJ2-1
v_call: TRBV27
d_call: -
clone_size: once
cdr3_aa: CASSLSMYNEQFF
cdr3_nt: TGTGCCAGCAGTTTATCTATGTACAATGAGCAGTTCTTC

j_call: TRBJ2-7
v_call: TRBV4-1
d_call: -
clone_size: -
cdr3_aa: CASSQVRADSSSSYEQYF
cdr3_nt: TGCGCCAGCAGCCAAGTGAGGGCGGACTCCTCTTCATCCTACGAGCAGTACTTC

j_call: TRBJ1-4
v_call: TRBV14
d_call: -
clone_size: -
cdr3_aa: CASSPGIDIREKLFF
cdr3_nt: TGTGCCAGCAGCCCCGGGATCGACATAAGAGAAAAACTGTTTTTT

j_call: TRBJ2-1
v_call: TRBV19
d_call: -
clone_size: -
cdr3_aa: CASSPLGEVEQFF
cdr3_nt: TGTGCCAGTAGCCCTCTGGGGGAGGTCGAGCAGTTCTTC

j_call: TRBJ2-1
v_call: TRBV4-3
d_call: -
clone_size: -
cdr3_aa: CASSQDRTPYNEQFF
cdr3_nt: TGCGCCAGCAGCCAAGATAGGACACCGTACAATGAGCAGTTCTTC

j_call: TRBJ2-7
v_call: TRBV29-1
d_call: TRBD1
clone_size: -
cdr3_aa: CSVVRTGPYEQYF
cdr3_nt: TGCAGCGTTGTTCGGACAGGACCCTACGAGCAGTACTTC